This TCR beta chain derives from a study of CD8 T cells in Susac syndrome. This clonotype was detected only a few times. Reverse transcription of about 0.5 to 1 ug RNA was carried out with random hexamers. TCRdb independently ran MiXCR on the immunoSEQ multiplex PCR reads; one entry per CDR3 protein. The sample yields around 230,000 distinct CDR3 sequences, 95% seen once. The CDR3 has 16 residues. Germline V gene lookup returns CDR1 LGHNA and CDR2 YNFKEQ. Trimming pared 4 bases from V and 2 bases from J, leaving 18 bases between. The sequenced material came from CD4+ T cells from PBMCs. The TCR originated in a human donor with multiple sclerosis. The chain recombines TRBV4-2 with TRBJ2-7; the D gene is possibly TRBD2 (6 bases). The CDR3, as DNA: TGTGCCAGCAGCCCAAGGGCAACTAGCCAAACCTACGAGCAGTACTTC. Protein product: CASSPRATSQTYEQYF.